A single sample gave rise to the 20 T cell receptor beta chains below, sequenced in a study of T cells in Graves' hyperthyroidism and ophthalmopathy. The TCR beta CDR3 regions underwent amplification using RNA transcripts as the source. First-round RT-PCR targeting the TCR CDR3 was performed with the HTBI primer set. A single record per CDR3 protein comes from TCRdb applying MiXCR to the multiplex PCR reads. The table includes approximately 620,000 distinct CDR3 sequences, roughly 13% detected once. Sample: blood. All receptors derive from a young woman with Graves' hyperthyroidism that later progressed to Graves' ophthalmopathy.

Ten or more counts support this clonotype. The chain has TRBV10-3 and TRBJ2-3; 7 positions match TRBD2. The CDR3 runs 14 residues. The germline gives CDR1 ENHRY, CDR2 SYGVKD. J gave up 0 bases and V 6 bases, and 3 bases lay outside the gene matches. This chain's CDR3 is CAISPGGSTDTQYF. CDR3 coding DNA: TGTGCCATCAGCCCCGGGGGGAGCACAGATACGCAGTATTTT.

In this sample, this clonotype turned up a few times. The CDR3 DNA reads TGTGCCATCAGCGGGACAGGGCTAGAGACCCAGTACTTC. Amino acids: CAISGTGLETQYF. J is TRBJ2-5 and V is TRBV10-3; 9 nucleotides line up with TRBD1. CDR1 is ENHRY and CDR2 is SYGVKD in the germline V gene. CDR3 length: 13 residues. V gave up 6 bases and J gave up 4 bases; unmatched junction bases: 3.

This clonotype turned up a few times. The V and J genes are TRBV10-1 and TRBJ2-3, with TRBD2 matching over 11 bases. The germline V gene encodes CDR1 WNHNN and CDR2 SYGVQD (reference sequence). This CDR3 is 15 amino acids long. The ends lost 3 bases at V and 8 bases at J; junction bases unmatched: 7. The CDR3 DNA reads as TGCGCCAGCAGTGACTTACTAGCGGGAGATGGTACGCAGTATTTT. Translated: CASSDLLAGDGTQYF.

This clonotype was observed at least ten times. The chain combines TRBV12-3 or TRBV12-4 with TRBJ2-3, with 9 bases aligning to TRBD2. V trimming: 4 bases; J trimming: 0 bases; junction bases outside the gene matches: 2. This CDR3 has 15 residues. The CDR3 DNA follows: TGTGCCAGCAGTTCACTAGCGGGTAGCACAGATACGCAGTATTTT. Translated: CASSSLAGSTDTQYF.

This clonotype appeared many times. The rearrangement uses TRBV11-2 and TRBJ2-7; D is perhaps TRBD1 or TRBD2 (5 bases each). V shed 6 bases and J shed 7 bases, with 10 bases lying between them. This CDR3 is 11 amino acids long. Germline lookup yields CDR1 SGHAT and CDR2 FQNNGV. The CDR3 DNA follows: TGTGCCAGCAGAGTAGGGGAGGAGCAGTACTTC. Translated, it gives CASRVGEEQYF.

This clonotype appeared once. The chain recombines TRBV12-3 or TRBV12-4 with TRBJ2-2; the D gene is possibly TRBD2 (6 bases). The CDR3 runs to 15 residues. V was cut by 5 bases and J by 0 bases, with 10 bases left in between. CDR3 nucleotide sequence: TGTGCCAGCAGTCCTATAGCGGCGAACACCGGGGAGCTGTTTTTT. Its protein is CASSPIAANTGELFF.

In its sample, this clonotype was seen many times. J is TRBJ2-1 and V is TRBV12-3 or TRBV12-4; 7 bases agree with TRBD2. The junction had 5 bases not matched to a gene; V was cut back by 7 bases and J by 2 bases. This CDR3 spans 14 amino acids. CDR3 DNA sequence: TGTGCCAGCACCCCGGGGGGTGCCTACAATGAGCAGTTCTTC. Its protein product is CASTPGGAYNEQFF.

This clonotype was recorded many times. J is TRBJ2-1 and V is TRBV11-3, with D possibly being TRBD1 or TRBD2 (5 bases each). Trimming took off 0 bases at V and 9 bases at J, with 15 bases between the two ends. Germline CDR1 is SGHNT and CDR2 is YENEEA. The CDR3 sequence is 15 residues long. Written as DNA, the CDR3 is TGTGCCAGCAGCTTAGACTTAGGTGGGGGTGGTGAGCAGTTCTTC. It encodes CASSLDLGGGGEQFF. The complete variable domain, with remaining parts taken from reference TRBV11-3 and TRBJ2-1, reads EAGVVQSPRYKIIEKKQPVAFWCNPISGHNTLYWYLQNLGQGPELLIRYENEEAVDDSQLPKDRFSAERLKGVDSTLKIQPAELGDSAVYLCASSLDLGGGGEQFFGPGTRLTVL.

The table lists this clonotype with many counts. V gene TRBV6-2 or TRBV6-3 combines with J gene TRBJ2-5; a possible D gene is TRBD2 (5 bases). This CDR3 contains 14 residues. Trimming removed 5 bases at V and 6 bases at J, with 16 bases between. Germline-derived CDR1 and CDR2 are MNHEY and SVGEGT. The CDR3 reads CASSTGLEAQTQYF. DNA of the CDR3: TGTGCCAGCAGTACCGGACTTGAAGCACAGACCCAGTACTTC.

This clonotype has only a few counts. V and J are TRBV4-3 and TRBJ2-5; D is perhaps TRBD2 (5 bases). CDR1 is LGHNA and CDR2 is YSLEER in the germline V gene. CDR3 length equals 15 residues. Trimming took off 4 bases at V and 2 bases at J, with 14 bases between the two ends. CDR3 sequence (DNA): TGCGCCAGCAGCCTCCTCCTGGGAGAACAAGAGACCCAGTACTTC. Translated: CASSLLLGEQETQYF.

This clonotype was detected once. This chain links TRBV7-9 with TRBJ2-5; D might be TRBD1 (5 bases). From germline, CDR1 is SEHNR and CDR2 FQNEAQ (reference sequence). This CDR3 region has 16 residues. V gave up 4 bases and J gave up 5 bases, with 20 bases separating them. The CDR3 sequence: CASSSSRGWVRETQYF. CDR3 sequence (DNA): TGTGCCAGCAGCTCATCTAGGGGATGGGTACGGGAGACCCAGTACTTC. Using reference TRBV7-9 and TRBJ2-5 for the parts outside the CDR3, the full variable domain is DTGVSQNPRHKITKRGQNVTFRCDPISEHNRLYWYRQTLGQGPEFLTYFQNEAQLEKSRLLSDRFSAERPKGSFSTLEIQRTEQGDSAMYLCASSSSRGWVRETQYFGPGTRLLVL.

Details on this clonotype: Being one base from a much bigger clone, this may be a read error. The V call is TRBV11-1, the J call TRBJ1-1; TRBD1 agrees at 9 bases. The germline gives CDR1 SGHAT, CDR2 FQDESV (reference sequence). V was clipped by 0 bases and J by 4 bases; unmatched bases: 12. This CDR3 contains 18 residues. CDR3 sequence (DNA): TGTGCCAGCAGCTTAGCGGGGGACAGGGCTGCTCTCAGCACTGAAGCTTTCTTT. Protein product: CASSLAGDRAALSTEAFF.

Turning to this clonotype: A much bigger clone sits one base away, suggesting this may be a read error. No conserved phenylalanine or tryptophan ends this CDR3, so it is likely a read error. The rearrangement uses TRBV3-1 and TRBJ2-7; no clear D gene. The V end was cut by 1 base, the J end by 5 bases, with 9 bases between. CDR3 length: 13 residues. The germline V gene encodes CDR1 LGHDT and CDR2 YNNKEL (reference sequence). Here the CDR3 reads CASSQARRDEQYL. CDR3 in DNA: TGTGCCAGCAGCCAAGCACGCCGGGACGAGCAGTACCTC.

For this clonotype: The DNA is omitted, as the CDR3 cannot be located on it reliably, and the CDR3 follows TCRdb's listing. The rearrangement links TRBV6-2 or TRBV6-3 to TRBJ1-2. Both ends counted, the CDR3 spans 13 residues. CDR1 and CDR2 from the germline V gene are MNHEY and SVGEGT. The CDR3 here is CASSTSEIYGYTF.

This clonotype has a count of ten or more. The chain uses TRBV5-1 and TRBJ2-3; 10 bases are a match to TRBD2. This CDR3 has 15 residues. Trimming cost V 5 bases and J 6 bases; bases outside gene matches: 9. Per germline, CDR1 SGHRS and CDR2 YFSETQ. The CDR3 bases are TGCGCCAGCAGACCTTTAGCGGGAGGCAGGGATACGCAGTATTTT. Translated, it gives CASRPLAGGRDTQYF.

This clonotype came up many times. This chain joins TRBV2 and TRBJ2-6, with TRBD2 identical over 12 bases. Germline CDR1 is SNHLY and CDR2 is FYNNEI. The CDR3 has 18 residues. The junction had 8 bases not matched to a gene; V was cut back by 6 bases and J by 2 bases. The CDR3 region is CASRGMTSGSTGANVLTF. CDR3 in DNA: TGTGCCAGCAGGGGGATGACTAGCGGGAGTACTGGGGCCAACGTCCTGACTTTC.

This clonotype was found once. This may stem from a read error, because a much larger clone lies one nucleotide away. The V gene is TRBV10-3, the J gene TRBJ2-1; D perhaps matches TRBD1 (7 bases). Germline loops: CDR1 ENHRY, CDR2 SYGVKD. This CDR3 is 15 amino acids long. CDR3 loop: CAFRGDAASSNEQFF. In DNA form, the CDR3 reads TGTGCCTTCAGGGGGGACGCGGCCAGTAGTAATGAGCAGTTCTTC.

This clonotype was found many times. The rearrangement uses TRBV27 and TRBJ2-1; D is possibly TRBD1 or TRBD2 (5 bases each). Trimming removed 6 bases from V and 7 bases from J, with 13 bases in between. CDR1 and CDR2 (germline): MNHEY, SMNVEV (reference sequence). The CDR3 extends over 13 amino acids. This chain's CDR3 is CASSRDQRNEQFF. The DNA of the CDR3 is TGTGCCAGCAGCCGGGACCAGCGGAATGAGCAGTTCTTC.

This clonotype was observed at least ten times. This sequence joins TRBV7-9 and TRBJ1-2; 8 bases match TRBD1. Looked up from germline, CDR1 is SEHNR and CDR2 is FQNEAQ (reference sequence). V lost 3 bases, J lost 6 bases, and 6 bases stayed unmatched. This CDR3 is built from 14 residues. CDR3 sequence: CASSLGTTGDGYTF. The CDR3 region has the DNA TGTGCCAGCAGCTTGGGGACGACAGGGGATGGCTACACCTTC.

The sample holds many counts of this clonotype. The V and J genes are TRBV6-1 and TRBJ1-6; no clear D gene. The V end lost 6 bases, the J end lost 7 bases, and 16 bases lay between the germline ends. Germline V gene data show CDR1 as MNHNS and CDR2 as SASEGT. The CDR3 is 15 amino acids. CDR3 region: CASSQTTDGNSPLHF. DNA of the CDR3: TGTGCCAGCAGCCAAACAACCGATGGGAATTCACCCCTCCACTTT.